These T cell receptor beta chains were read from a single sample in a study of CD8+ T cells in alopecia areata. The method was immunoSEQ multiplex PCR; TCRdb's version includes in-frame clones alone and lacks a portion of them. The profile shows about 150,000 clones, approximately 65% of them singletons. What was sequenced was CD8+ T cells sorted from blood. Every receptor here comes from a human donor in good health. Each CDR3 is given with its conserved first and last residue. The D gene is left open where the match is weak. Clone size is shown for a subset of rows, as once, few, many or a class of expanded clone.

TRBV9	.	TRBJ2-1	.	15	TGTGCCAGCAGCGCTCAGGGAGCGGTCGGCAATGAGCAGTTCTTC	CASSAQGAVGNEQFF
TRBV15	TRBD2	TRBJ2-2	.	20	TGTGCCACCAGCAGTACCTGGTCTAGCGGGAGGGCCCGCGACACCGGGGAGCTGTTTTTT	CATSSTWSSGRARDTGELFF
TRBV29-1	TRBD2	TRBJ2-3	.	15	TGCAGCGCCGCACCCGGGACTAGCGGCCGACATACGCAGTATTTT	CSAAPGTSGRHTQYF
TRBV5-1	.	TRBJ2-5	.	18	TGCGCCAGCAGCTTGGCCCGCGAGTCAGGGACCATCCGAGAGACCCAGTACTTC	CASSLARESGTIRETQYF
TRBV29-1	TRBD2	TRBJ2-1	few	13	TGCAGTGGGACTAGCGGGAGACGCAATGAGCAGTTCTTC	CSGTSGRRNEQFF
TRBV27	.	TRBJ2-2	.	15	TGTGCCAGCAGTTTATTAGGACCAAACACCGGGGAGCTGTTTTTT	CASSLLGPNTGELFF
TRBV11-2	TRBD2	TRBJ2-2	once	16	TGTGCCAGCATAAGAAGAAGCGGGGTAAACACCGGGGAGCTGTTTTTT	CASIRRSGVNTGELFF
TRBV6-1	TRBD2	TRBJ2-1	.	12	TGTGCCAGCGGACCAGCGACTAGCGGGCAGTTCTTC	CASGPATSGQFF
TRBV27	TRBD2	TRBJ2-3	.	16	TGTGCCAGCAGTTTAAGATCTAGCGGGGCCTCAGATACGCAGTATTTT	CASSLRSSGASDTQYF
TRBV27	TRBD1	TRBJ1-1	many	14	TGTGCCAGCAGTTTAAAAGGGGGGGACAGGGCCGCTTTCTTT	CASSLKGGDRAAFF
TRBV2	TRBD2	TRBJ2-3	few	14	TGTGCCAGCAGTGTGGGACTAGCTCCAGATACGCAGTATTTT	CASSVGLAPDTQYF
TRBV30	.	TRBJ2-7	.	11	TGTGCCTGGAGCATATCCGGCGAGCAGTACTTC	CAWSISGEQYF
TRBV7-9	.	TRBJ2-1	.	14	TGTGCCAGCAGCTCACCGGGACGGTCGGGTGAGCAGTTCTTC	CASSSPGRSGEQFF
TRBV11-2	TRBD2	TRBJ2-1	few	16	TGTGCCAGCAGCTACCCGGGACTAGCGGGAGTGGGTGAGCAGTTCTTC	CASSYPGLAGVGEQFF
TRBV30	.	TRBJ1-5	.	15	TGTGCCTGGAGTGACCCGGTTGTCAGCGGCCAGCCCCAGCATTTT	CAWSDPVVSGQPQHF
TRBV29-1	.	TRBJ2-1	few	14	TGCAGCGTTGAGGGGACGGGGACCTACAATGAGCAGTTCTTC	CSVEGTGTYNEQFF
TRBV7-9	.	TRBJ1-2	.	16	TGTGCCAGCAGCACGGGACCTCTAATGCGGATCTATGGCTACACCTTC	CASSTGPLMRIYGYTF
TRBV29-1	TRBD1	TRBJ1-2	few	13	TGCAGCGTTGAAGATGGGACAGGGTATGGCTACACCTTC	CSVEDGTGYGYTF
TRBV30	.	TRBJ2-1	.	13	TGTGCCTGGTTGAGCGGGTCCGTCAATGAGCAGTTCTTC	CAWLSGSVNEQFF
TRBV2	TRBD1	TRBJ2-7	.	16	TGTGCCAGCAGTGAATCCCGGGACAGGGTCTCCTACGAGCAGTACTTC	CASSESRDRVSYEQYF
TRBV2	.	TRBJ2-3	.	13	TGTGCCAGCAGTACATACACGCGGGATACGCAGTATTTT	CASSTYTRDTQYF
TRBV30	.	TRBJ2-1	.	15	TGTGCCTGGAGTGCAGGGACAAACTCCTACAATGAGCAGTTCTTC	CAWSAGTNSYNEQFF
TRBV7-9	.	TRBJ2-2	once	15	TGTGCCAGCAGCTTAGCTCCGGAGGCCACCGGGGAGCTGTTTTTT	CASSLAPEATGELFF
TRBV9	.	TRBJ2-7	.	15	TGTGCCAGCAGCGTCAGTTTCCCGCTTGTCTACGAGCAGTACTTC	CASSVSFPLVYEQYF
TRBV5-1	.	TRBJ2-7	.	13	TGCGCCAGCAGCTTTCATTGGAGTAACGAGCAGTACTTC	CASSFHWSNEQYF
TRBV30	.	TRBJ1-1	.	13	TGTGCCTGGAGCCCCGGGTCTGGCACTGAAGCTTTCTTT	CAWSPGSGTEAFF
TRBV7-6	.	TRBJ1-1	.	13	TGTGCCAGCAGCCAAAGCCCTAAAGCGGAAGCTTTCTTT	CASSQSPKAEAFF
TRBV7-9	TRBD1	TRBJ2-3	.	18	TGTGCCAGCAGCTCCGCCAACTTAGACAGGGGGGACACAGATACGCAGTATTTT	CASSSANLDRGDTDTQYF
TRBV30	.	TRBJ1-1	once	17	TGTGCCTGGAGTGTACCCAATCCGACAGCCTCCAACACTGAAGCTTTCTTT	CAWSVPNPTASNTEAFF
TRBV20-1	.	TRBJ2-7	.	11	TGCAGTGCTAGAGACGCCTACGAGCAGTACTTC	CSARDAYEQYF
TRBV6-5	TRBD2	TRBJ2-3	.	15	TGTGCCAGCAGTCAACCTCCGGGGGGAACAGATACGCAGTATTTT	CASSQPPGGTDTQYF
TRBV9	TRBD2	TRBJ2-1	.	15	TGTGCCAGCAGTGCTAGCGGAACTACATACAATGAGCAGTTCTTC	CASSASGTTYNEQFF
TRBV2	TRBD1	TRBJ2-1	.	14	TGTGCCAGCAGCGCCGGGACAGCTGACAATGAGCAGTTCTTC	CASSAGTADNEQFF
TRBV6-5	.	TRBJ2-5	.	14	TGTGCCAGCAGTCGACAGGTTCGGCGAGAGACCCAGTACTTC	CASSRQVRRETQYF
TRBV6-5	.	TRBJ1-3	.	14	TGTGCCAGCAGTTACATCGGGGACGGAAACACCATATATTTT	CASSYIGDGNTIYF
TRBV25-1	.	TRBJ2-7	.	12	TGTGCCAGCAGTGTAAATTTCTACGAGCAGTACTTC	CASSVNFYEQYF
TRBV15	TRBD2	TRBJ2-1	.	14	TGTGCCACCGCTGAGCGGGAGTTGATGAATGAGCAGTTCTTC	CATAERELMNEQFF
TRBV6-1	.	TRBJ2-2	once	10	TGTGCCAGCTCATCCGGGGAGCTGTTTTTT	CASSSGELFF
TRBV7-9	.	TRBJ2-7	few	12	TGTGCCAGCAGCCCAGGGGGGTACGAGCAGTACTTC	CASSPGGYEQYF
TRBV5-6	.	TRBJ2-7	.	14	TGTGCCAGCAGCTTCCCGGGACAAGTCTACGAGCAGTACTTC	CASSFPGQVYEQYF
TRBV20-1	.	TRBJ2-7	.	10	TGCAGTGCAGCAGGGAACGAGCAGTACTTC	CSAAGNEQYF
TRBV30	.	TRBJ2-7	once	10	TGTGCCTGCCGGGGTGACGAGCAGTACTTC	CACRGDEQYF
TRBV10-2	.	TRBJ1-5	.	12	TGCGCCAGCAGTGAGAGAAATCAGCCCCAGCATTTT	CASSERNQPQHF